This T cell receptor beta chain was identified during a study of shared clonotypes between healthy human individuals. The assay used deep level. Method: immunoSEQ multiplex PCR; TCRdb's copy keeps in-frame clones and lacks some. The sample includes about 2.4 million clones, 80% to 95% seen only once; the top ten take about 0.34%. Every donor, a Caucasian adult, lived in Nashville, Tennessee. This CDR3 is 15 amino acids long. V lost 2 bases and J 1 base, leaving 10 bases between the germline ends. The germline CDR1 and CDR2 sequences are MDHEN and SYDVKM. The clonotype comes from a man younger than 35 in good health. Some clones in this sample may be carry-over from other donors' samples. The chain recombines TRBV28 with TRBJ2-3, with D hard to call. Specimen: naive CD4+ T cells from PBMCs. As to subset: CD45RA+ positively selected. The CDR3 nucleotides read TGTGCCAGCAGTTTAGCCTCGTCAGGCACAGATACGCAGTATTTT. As protein: CASSLASSGTDTQYF.